Presented here are 31 T cell receptor beta chains from one specimen sequenced in a study of shared clonotypes between healthy human individuals. Profiled with immunoSEQ multiplex PCR; TCRdb holds only in-frame clones, not every one. This table holds about 560,000 clones, roughly 79% found once. Sequencing was performed on PBMCs. The receptors originated from a woman aged 40 to 50 in good health. Some clones in this sample may be carry-over from other donors' samples.

The CDR3 reads CASRPAGELFF. The CDR3 DNA reads TGTGCCAGCAGGCCGGCCGGGGAGCTGTTTTTT. The chain links TRBV6-1 to TRBJ2-2; D unresolved. V lost 6 bases and J lost 6, with 5 bases in between. Germline loops: CDR1 MNHNS, CDR2 SASEGT. This CDR3 region has 11 residues.

The CDR3 DNA reads TGTGCCAGCACAAAGGACTCTGGAAACACCATATATTTT. Translated: CASTKDSGNTIYF. The genes are TRBV6-1 and TRBJ1-3; D gene unclear. The CDR3 loop spans 13 amino acids. V lost 7 bases and J 0 bases, leaving 7 bases between the germline ends. CDR1 and CDR2 (germline): MNHNS, SASEGT.

The chain employs TRBV11-3 and TRBJ2-7; TRBD1 is a possible D gene (6 bases). Trimming took 5 bases from V and 6 from J, leaving 17 bases between them. Germline V gives CDR1 SGHNT, CDR2 YENEEA. This CDR3 spans 14 amino acids. CDR3 region: CASSKLDSRGEQYF. The CDR3 bases are TGTGCCAGCAGCAAACTGGACAGTAGGGGCGAGCAGTACTTC.

The chain recombines TRBV4-2 with TRBJ1-5; 7 nucleotides match TRBD1. V was clipped by 2 bases and J by 3 bases; unmatched bases: 7. The CDR3 totals 16 residues. CDR1 and CDR2 (germline): LGHNA, YNFKEQ. Here the CDR3 reads CASSQYGTEVNQPQHF. CDR3 nucleotide sequence: TGTGCCAGCAGCCAATACGGGACAGAAGTCAATCAGCCCCAGCATTTT.

With regard to this clone: At one boundary the junction diverges from the germline segment, which might be a read error. The chain employs TRBV18 and TRBJ2-2; 7 positions agree with TRBD1. The CDR3 runs to 15 residues. The V gene's germline CDR1 is KGHSH and CDR2 LQKENI. CDR3 region: CASSPQGLNTGELFF. In nucleotides, the CDR3 is TGTGCCAGCTCGCCACAGGGGTTGAACACCGGGGAGCTGTTTTTT.

The rearrangement joins TRBV4-3 to TRBJ1-1, with TRBD1 matching over 8 bases. In germline, CDR1 is LGHNA, CDR2 YSLEER. This CDR3 has 14 amino acids. Germline trimming cut 5 bases from V and 1 base from J; bases unmatched to any gene: 3. The CDR3 DNA reads TGCGCCAGCAGCTACGACAGGGGGAACACTGAAGCTTTCTTT. This gives the protein CASSYDRGNTEAFF.

The chain is built from TRBV7-8 and TRBJ2-7; 10 bases fit TRBD1. Germline V CDR1 and CDR2: SGHVS, FQNEAQ. J gave up 5 bases and V 4 bases, and 8 bases lay outside the gene matches. The CDR3 has 15 amino acids. The CDR3 is CASSSSGQGYHEQYF. CDR3 coding DNA: TGTGCCAGCAGCTCCTCGGGACAGGGGTACCACGAGCAGTACTTC.

The chain uses TRBV10-3 and TRBJ2-2; D possibly matches TRBD1 or TRBD2 (7 bases each). Trimming removed 10 bases at V and 2 bases at J, with 17 bases between. The CDR3 has 15 residues. The germline V gene encodes CDR1 ENHRY and CDR2 SYGVKD. CDR3: CATVSGTDNTGELFF. DNA for the CDR3: TGTGCCACCGTAAGCGGGACAGATAACACCGGGGAGCTGTTTTTT.

At least ten counts were recorded for this clone. This chain connects TRBV7-2 to TRBJ2-5; no definite D call. The length of the CDR3 is 12 residues. The V and J ends lost 2 bases and 4 bases respectively, with 5 bases between them. Germline CDR1 SGHTA, CDR2 FQGNSA. The CDR3 DNA reads TGTGCCAGCAGCTTATCGCGAGAGACCCAGTACTTC. It encodes CASSLSRETQYF.

This chain connects TRBV28 to TRBJ2-7, with 12 bases identical to TRBD2. This CDR3 region has 14 residues. The germline V gene encodes CDR1 MDHEN and CDR2 SYDVKM. The junction had 4 bases not matched to a gene; V was cut back by 7 bases and J by 3 bases. The CDR3 spells CASNRLAGDYEQYF. In nucleotides, the CDR3 is TGTGCCAGCAATCGACTAGCGGGAGACTACGAGCAGTACTTC.

This clone turned up a few times. J is TRBJ2-1 and V is TRBV7-7; no clear D. Germline CDR1 reads SSHAT; CDR2 reads FNYEAQ (reference sequence). The CDR3 consists of 14 residues. The V gene lost 1 base and the J gene lost 4 bases, with 8 bases spanning the gap. This chain's CDR3 is CASSLVGRYNEQFF. The CDR3 DNA reads as TGTGCCAGCAGCTTAGTGGGAAGGTACAATGAGCAGTTCTTC.

J is TRBJ2-5 and V is TRBV2; the D gene could be TRBD1 or TRBD2 (5 bases each). The V gene lost 11 bases and the J gene lost 5 bases, with 18 bases spanning the gap. CDR3 length: 13 amino acids. Germline lookup yields CDR1 SNHLY and CDR2 FYNNEI. CDR3 sequence (DNA): TGTGCCGGTCTTGGGGGTACGGGCGAGACCCAGTACTTC. Translating gives CAGLGGTGETQYF. Using reference TRBV2 and TRBJ2-5 for the parts outside the CDR3, the full variable domain is EPEVTQTPSHQVTQMGQEVILRCVPISNHLYFYWYRQILGQKVEFLVSFYNNEISEKSEIFDDQFSVERPDGSNFTLKIRSTKLEDSAMYFCAGLGGTGETQYFGPGTRLLVL.

The chain carries TRBV28 and TRBJ2-7, with 8 nucleotides matching TRBD1. Germline assignment: CDR1 MDHEN and CDR2 SYDVKM. Trimming removed 8 bases from V and 1 base from J; junction bases left unmatched: 7. The CDR3 totals 14 residues. CDR3 DNA sequence: TGTGCCAGCCATCAGGACAGGGAGTCCTACGAGCAGTACTTC. Its translation: CASHQDRESYEQYF.

The chain employs TRBV7-3 and TRBJ2-3, with a tentative D call TRBD1 (5 bases). V lost 3 bases, J lost 2 bases, and 9 bases lay in between. The V gene's germline CDR1 is SGHTA and CDR2 FQGTGA. This CDR3 region has 14 residues. The CDR3 nucleotides are TGTGCCAGCAGCTTGGGGCGGAACACAGATACGCAGTATTTT. Translating it yields CASSLGRNTDTQYF. The full variable domain, its missing parts supplied by reference TRBV7-3 and TRBJ2-3, is GAGVSQTPSNKVTEKGKYVELRCDPISGHTALYWYRQSLGQGPEFLIYFQGTGAADDSGLPNDRFFAVRPEGSVSTLKIQRTERGDSAVYLCASSLGRNTDTQYFGPGTRLTVL.

The V call is TRBV6-6, the J call TRBJ1-2, with 8 bases lining up with TRBD1. The junction had 11 bases not matched to a gene; V was cut back by 2 bases and J by 6 bases. Germline CDR1 MNHNY, CDR2 SVGAGI (reference sequence). This CDR3 is 16 amino acids long. The CDR3 sequence: CASSYPARGLNHGYTF. DNA for the CDR3: TGTGCCAGCAGTTACCCCGCCAGGGGGCTGAATCATGGCTACACCTTC.

In this sample, this clone turned up once. The V and J genes are TRBV7-3 and TRBJ2-1, with unresolved D. V lost 5 bases, J lost 5 bases, and 4 bases lay in between. Germline V gene sequence: CDR1 SGHTA, CDR2 FQGTGA. The CDR3 spans 11 residues. The CDR3 loop reads CASSRDNEQFF. The DNA for the CDR3 is TGTGCCAGCAGCCGAGACAATGAGCAGTTCTTC.

The chain recombines TRBV5-5 with TRBJ1-1; D unresolved. Trimming left V 0 bases short and J 1 base short, with 4 bases between. Germline V CDR1 and CDR2: SGHKS, YYEKEE (reference sequence). The CDR3 has 13 amino acids. The CDR3 here is CASSLDPNTEAFF. For the CDR3, the DNA is TGTGCCAGCAGCTTGGACCCGAACACTGAAGCTTTCTTT.

As concerns this clone: A junction end diverges from the germline sequence, so it may reflect a read error. Other nucleotide sequences from this sample produce the same CDR3. The rearrangement joins TRBV28 to TRBJ2-2, with 9 bases that match TRBD1. The CDR3 sequence is 14 residues long. CDR1 is MDHEN, CDR2 SYDVKM, per germline. The CDR3 reads CASSRTGASGELFF. The CDR3 DNA reads as TGCGCCAGCAGTCGGACAGGGGCGTCCGGGGAGCTGTTTTTT.

The rearrangement joins TRBV7-9 to TRBJ2-7, with 7 bases identical to TRBD1. This CDR3 comprises 14 residues. Germline trimming cut 6 bases from V and 6 bases from J; bases unmatched to any gene: 11. Germline CDR1 is SEHNR and CDR2 is FQNEAQ (reference sequence). DNA for the CDR3: TGTGCCAGCAGTGTAGGGGGCGGTGGGATCGAGCAGTACTTC. This codes for CASSVGGGGIEQYF.

This clone showed up just once. The rearrangement joins TRBV5-1 to TRBJ2-5, with D possibly matching TRBD2 (6 bases). This CDR3 region has 11 residues. Germline CDR1 and CDR2: SGHRS and YFSETQ. V was shortened by 7 bases and J by 5 bases, with 9 bases between the two germline ends. CDR3 region: CASRREETQYF. The CDR3 DNA reads as TGCGCCAGCCGTCGGGAGGAGACCCAGTACTTC. Variable domain in full (rest from reference TRBV5-1 and TRBJ2-5): KAGVTQTPRYLIKTRGQQVTLSCSPISGHRSVSWYQQTPGQGLQFLFEYFSETQRNKGNFPGRFSGRQFSNSRSEMNVSTLELGDSALYLCASRREETQYFGPGTRLLVL.

This chain uses TRBV6-1 with TRBJ1-5; the D is unclear. This CDR3 has 15 residues. Per germline, CDR1 MNHNS and CDR2 SASEGT. V lost 1 base to trimming and J lost 3 bases, with 10 bases between them. DNA for the CDR3: TGTGCCAGCAGTGAAGGGTTACTCTCCAATCAGCCCCAGCATTTT. This encodes CASSEGLLSNQPQHF.

The chain employs TRBV7-9 and TRBJ2-5; the D gene is possibly TRBD2 (6 bases). The CDR3 length is 12 residues. The V gene lost 8 bases and the J gene lost 5 bases, with 12 bases spanning the gap. The germline gives CDR1 SEHNR, CDR2 FQNEAQ (reference sequence). The CDR3 here is CASLGGVETQYF. The CDR3 coding sequence is TGTGCCAGCTTGGGGGGAGTCGAGACCCAGTACTTC.

The chain has TRBV10-2 and TRBJ2-5, with D unresolved. V dropped 6 bases and J dropped 4 bases, with 12 bases sitting between them. Per germline, CDR1 WSHSY and CDR2 SAAADI. The CDR3 totals 13 residues. CDR3 in DNA: TGCGCCAGCAGCGCTATCCCGGTAGAGACCCAGTACTTC. This encodes CASSAIPVETQYF.

This clone has only a few counts. The chain recombines TRBV19 with TRBJ1-1; D is uncertain. The V gene's germline CDR1 is LNHDA and CDR2 SQIVND (reference sequence). The CDR3 sequence is 13 residues long. Trimming removed 3 bases from V and 6 bases from J, with 11 bases in between. This CDR3 reads CASSMTTAAEAFF. CDR3 nucleotide sequence: TGTGCCAGTAGTATGACGACGGCTGCTGAAGCTTTCTTT.

The chain uses TRBV28 and TRBJ1-2; maybe TRBD1 (5 bases). Germline V gene sequence: CDR1 MDHEN, CDR2 SYDVKM. Trimming removed 3 bases from V and 5 bases from J, with 22 bases in between. The CDR3 has 17 amino acids. CDR3 sequence: CASSFSYKSPGRYGYTF. Here the CDR3 DNA reads TGTGCCAGCAGTTTTAGTTATAAATCACCAGGGCGATATGGCTACACCTTC.

Concerning this clone: Since a far larger clone is one base different, this is likely a read error. The genes are TRBV29-1 and TRBJ1-1; 7 positions agree with TRBD1. The CDR3 runs to 13 residues. CDR1 SQVTM and CDR2 ANQGSEA come from the germline V gene. V was pared by 7 bases and J by 11 bases, with 16 bases of the junction left unmatched. The CDR3 reads CSALQPTGFRAFF. The CDR3 DNA sequence: TGCAGCGCCTTGCAGCCGACAGGGTTTCGCGCTTTCTTT.

This sequence joins TRBV5-1 and TRBJ2-1, with TRBD1 identical over 9 bases. V was pared by 7 bases and J by 4 bases, with 9 bases of the junction left unmatched. This CDR3 has 15 amino acids. Germline V CDR1 and CDR2: SGHRS, YFSETQ. The CDR3 protein is CASDRGFSSYNEQFF. The CDR3 region has the DNA TGCGCCAGCGACAGGGGGTTTAGTAGTTACAATGAGCAGTTCTTC.

This chain connects TRBV5-1 to TRBJ1-2; tentative D call: TRBD1 (5 bases). The CDR3 extends over 13 amino acids. The germline CDR1 and CDR2 sequences are SGHRS and YFSETQ. With 0 bases removed from V and 8 bases from J, the gap between germline ends came to 11 bases. The CDR3 coding sequence is TGCGCCAGCAGCTTGGACAGGCCTCAGGGCTACACCTTC. It codes for CASSLDRPQGYTF.

The V gene is TRBV7-3, the J gene TRBJ2-2; D not certain. Trimming took 5 bases from V and 0 from J, leaving 13 bases between them. Germline-derived CDR1 and CDR2 are SGHTA and FQGTGA. This CDR3 is 16 amino acids long. The CDR3 bases are TGTGCCAGCAGCCAAACAGCACAGCCGAACACCGGGGAGCTGTTTTTT. It translates to CASSQTAQPNTGELFF.

As to this clone: This may arise from a read error, as a much more abundant clone is one base away. The same CDR3 can be traced to other DNA sequences in this sample. V is TRBV7-2 and J is TRBJ2-3, with D unclear. V lost 1 base and J lost 1, with 0 bases in between. Germline CDR1 is SGHTA and CDR2 is FQGNSA. This CDR3 comprises 12 residues. The CDR3 sequence is CASSLGTDTQYF. Written as DNA, the CDR3 is TGTGCCAGCAGCTTAGGCACAGATACGCAGTATTTT.

The chain has TRBV11-2 and TRBJ2-4; no definite D call. Germline V gene sequence: CDR1 SGHAT, CDR2 FQNNGV. V lost 5 bases to trimming and J lost 0 bases, with 5 bases between them. The CDR3 length is 13 residues. The chain's CDR3 is CASSHLAKNIQYF. The CDR3 DNA reads as TGTGCCAGCAGCCATCTAGCCAAAAACATTCAGTACTTC.